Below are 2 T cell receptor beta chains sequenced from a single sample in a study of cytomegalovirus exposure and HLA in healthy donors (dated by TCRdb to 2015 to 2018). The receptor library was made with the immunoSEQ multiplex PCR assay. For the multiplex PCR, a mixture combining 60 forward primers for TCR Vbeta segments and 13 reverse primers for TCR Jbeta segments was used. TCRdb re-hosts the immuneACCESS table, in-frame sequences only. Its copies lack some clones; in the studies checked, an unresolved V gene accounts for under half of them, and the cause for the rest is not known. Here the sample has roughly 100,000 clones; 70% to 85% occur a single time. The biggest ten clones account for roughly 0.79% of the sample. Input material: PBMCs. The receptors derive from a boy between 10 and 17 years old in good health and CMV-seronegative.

CDR3 sequence (DNA): TGTGCCAGCACTCTTCTACCCCAGGGAACAGATACGCAGTATTTT. This translates into CASTLLPQGTDTQYF. The V and J genes are TRBV6-1 and TRBJ2-3, with D possibly being TRBD1 (5 bases). This CDR3 has 15 amino acids. Germline V gene sequence: CDR1 MNHNS, CDR2 SASEGT. The V and J ends lost 7 bases and 3 bases respectively, with 17 bases between them.

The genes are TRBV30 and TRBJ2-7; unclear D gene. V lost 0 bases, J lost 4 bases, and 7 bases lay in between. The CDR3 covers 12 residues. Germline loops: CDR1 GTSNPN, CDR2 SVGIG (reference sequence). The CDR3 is CAWSVTEYEQYF. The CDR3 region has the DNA TGTGCCTGGAGTGTAACTGAATACGAGCAGTACTTC. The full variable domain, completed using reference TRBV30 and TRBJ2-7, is SQTIHQWPATLVQPVGSPLSLECTVEGTSNPNLYWYRQAAGRGLQLLFYSVGIGQISSEVPQNLSASRPQDRQFILSSKKLLLSDSGFYLCAWSVTEYEQYFGPGTRLTVT.